This TCR beta chain was sequenced during a study of shared clonotypes between healthy human individuals. Into CD45RA+ naive and CD45RA-negative memory subsets, the CD4+ cells were split. Replicate PCRs for sorted subsets used approximately 190 ng DNA; this equaled 33,000 or so T cell genomes. This table comes from immunoSEQ multiplex PCR, and its TCRdb copy is limited to in-frame clones, with some not included. The sample carries 2 million to 2.5 million clones, around 93% recorded once. The sequencing sample was made of naive CD4+ T cells from PBMCs. Documented subset: CD45RA+ positively selected. The receptor was isolated from a man between 18 and 35 years old in good health. Some clones in this sample may be carry-over from other donors' samples.

The CDR3 sequence is CASSPTGTGDGYTF. Here the CDR3 DNA reads TGCGCCAGCAGCCCCACTGGGACAGGGGATGGCTACACCTTC. V is TRBV5-1 and J is TRBJ1-2; 10 nucleotides align to TRBD1. The CDR3 loop spans 14 amino acids. CDR1 SGHRS and CDR2 YFSETQ come from the germline V gene. The ends lost 4 bases at V and 6 bases at J; junction bases unmatched: 6.